The rows below give T cell receptor beta chains drawn from one sample of a study of shared clonotypes between healthy human individuals. Sequencing was performed with immunoSEQ multiplex PCR; in TCRdb, only in-frame clones are kept and a portion is missing. The data contain more than 900,000 clones, more than 75% of them singletons. Sequencing used memory CD4+ T cells from PBMCs. The source is a man younger than 35 in good health. Some clones in this sample may be carry-over from other donors' samples. CDR3s leave out the opening cysteine and the closing phenylalanine or tryptophan.

>TRBV4-1
ASSQPTLDSSYEQY
>TRBV9
ASSVQRWTANTGELF
>TRBV5-4
ASSLKTGGPSNEKLF
>TRBV6-1
ASSGRFSTDTQY
>TRBV5-1
ASSPGGFETQY
>TRBV29-1
SVLRGETQY
>TRBV6-6
ASSYAGSSYEQY
>TRBV7-8
ASSSGLAQGETQY
>TRBV6-5
ASSYGLGQF
>TRBV28
ASSLETSGFSYEQY
>TRBV11-2
ASSPDRGAGYT
>TRBV6-1
ASSQGADSEAF
>TRBV4-1
ASSQEDRAFYEQY
>TRBV4-2
ASSLGTGPIATNEKLF
>TRBV19
ASSIDRVGGQETQY
>TRBV2
ASTRIGNTGELF
>TRBV6-8
ASSLGQMSSYEQY
>TRBV11-2
ASSFSGTAYNEQF
>TRBV4-1
ASSHEHYGYT
>TRBV4-3
ASSQRTGATYEQY
>TRBV5-1
ASSLTGTEEETQY
>TRBV7-2
ASSPGTSSSRNEKLF
>TRBV6-5
ASSLSGASYEQY
>TRBV30
AWSELKEMNEQF
>TRBV19
ASSMGTSGRAHEQF
>TRBV5-4
ASSLAGPQETQY
>TRBV18
ASSRGLAGLNEQF
>TRBV6-5
ASSRGQPLEKLF
>TRBV11-1
ASSLGKASGFYEQY
>TRBV7-6
ASRLQGENPTDTQY
>TRBV28
ASQRWEEQF
>TRBV5-4
ASSRTSTHNEQF
>TRBV6-5
ASSYSIGRTEAF
>TRBV9
ASSVDASGGYTDTQY
>TRBV29-1
SAAPDGNTEAF
>TRBV30
AWSVSEKANIQY
>TRBV28
ASSFGYNNEQF
>TRBV9
ASSVLGYRMGNEQF